This TCR beta chain was found in a study of blood T cell repertoires in COVID-19. Whole-study context: Some COVID-19 samples were acute and others convalescent; all came from the United States, Italy and Spain. Sample material is recorded as cDNA or gDNA derived from T cells, B-cell-depleted T cells, or PBMCs.

Looked up from germline, CDR1 is SGHVS and CDR2 is FNYEAQ. V was cut by 1 base and J by 8 bases, with 12 bases left in between. The CDR3 is 14 residues long. As processed by the authors: Scientists estimated how many nucleated cells there were by amplifying reference gene primers. Sequencing used immunoSEQ multiplex PCR; TCRdb keeps in-frame clones, though not all of them. V and J calls and clone size come straight from that table; D and trimming were deduced from the DNA. This sample has over 350,000 clones, with approximately 90% found just once. The sequence was obtained from a young woman with acute or convalescent COVID-19. The sample taken for sequencing was peripheral blood. The rearrangement uses TRBV7-6 and TRBJ2-1; tentative D call: TRBD1 (6 bases). This chain's CDR3 is CASSLDGRGYEQFF. The DNA for the CDR3 is TGTGCCAGCAGCTTAGATGGCAGGGGATATGAGCAGTTCTTC.